These 7 T cell receptor beta chains were sequenced from one sample in a study of T cell repertoires in cytomegalovirus infection (dated by TCRdb to the late 2010s). Interpreted using the paper, the treatment or condition label stands for: in vitro stimulation with specific CMV peptide epitopes to enrich CMV-specific T cells. The data were produced on an Illumina HiSeq 1500. TCRdb applied fastp at Q25 and MiXCR to the public reads, then kept only in-frame beta chains. Merged by CDR3 protein, the rows form single entries marked with the most common genes and DNA. The sample table contains about 130,000 distinct CDR3 sequences; only one count was recorded for more than 25% of them. 45% to 60% of the sample lies in the top ten. For these TCRs, the target antigens are not known. This specimen consisted of CD8+ T cells from cultured PBMCs, obtained from culture after CMV antigen stimulation. The source of these receptors is a human donor in good health (CMV status not recorded). Some clones in this sample may be carry-over from other donors' samples.

The V gene is TRBV7-6, the J gene TRBJ2-1; 9 bases match TRBD1. Germline lookup yields CDR1 SGHVS and CDR2 FNYEAQ. V lost 5 bases to trimming and J lost 8 bases; unmatched junction nucleotides: 7. This CDR3 comprises 14 residues. The chain's CDR3 is CASSPRTGVYEQFF. The CDR3 bases are TGTGCCAGCAGCCCCAGGACAGGGGTTTATGAGCAGTTCTTC. The full variable domain, in which reference TRBV7-6 and TRBJ2-1 provide the parts outside the CDR3, is GAGVSQSPRYKVTKRGQDVALRCDPISGHVSLYWYRQALGQGPEFLTYFNYEAQQDKSGLPNDRFSAERPEGSISTLTIQRTEQRDSAMYRCASSPRTGVYEQFFGPGTRLTVL.

This chain joins TRBV5-6 and TRBJ1-3, with a tentative D call TRBD1 (5 bases). This CDR3 comprises 14 residues. Germline assignment: CDR1 SGHDT and CDR2 YYEEEE. Trimming shortened V by 4 bases and J by 4 bases, and 12 bases separated the two germline ends. This CDR3 reads CASSRGLDGNTIYF. The CDR3 region has the DNA TGTGCCAGCAGCCGGGGACTAGACGGAAACACCATATATTTT.

The J gene is TRBJ2-5, the V gene TRBV3-1; D unclear. V lost 0 bases and J lost 5, with 16 bases in between. This CDR3 is built from 16 residues. Per germline, CDR1 LGHDT and CDR2 YNNKEL (reference sequence). This CDR3 is CASSQDKIANLETQYF. CDR3 coding DNA: TGTGCCAGCAGCCAAGATAAGATCGCGAATCTGGAGACCCAGTACTTC.

This clonotype was seen more than once but under ten times. The V gene is TRBV7-8, the J gene TRBJ2-3; D is unclear. The germline V and J ends were trimmed by 5 bases and 2 bases, with 11 bases remaining between them. The CDR3 is made up of 14 amino acids. Germline V CDR1 and CDR2: SGHVS, FQNEAQ. CDR3 protein: CASSLWTITDTQYF. The DNA for the CDR3 is TGTGCCAGCAGCCTATGGACGATCACAGATACGCAGTATTTT. Full variable domain (rest looked up from reference TRBV7-8 and TRBJ2-3): GAGVSQSPRYKVAKRGQDVALRCDPISGHVSLFWYQQALGQGPEFLTYFQNEAQLDKSGLPSDRFFAERPEGSVSTLKIQRTQQEDSAVYLCASSLWTITDTQYFGPGTRLTVL.

V is TRBV29-1 and J is TRBJ1-2, with D perhaps TRBD1 (6 bases). Germline V gene sequence: CDR1 SQVTM, CDR2 ANQGSEA. The CDR3 is 14 residues long. The ends were cut back, 5 bases at V and 2 bases at J, with 15 bases in the middle. The CDR3 protein is CSVLPPDRNYGYTF. CDR3 nucleotides: TGCAGCGTTCTTCCCCCGGACAGAAACTATGGCTACACCTTC.

This clonotype showed up just a few times. The chain is built from TRBV12-3 or TRBV12-4 and TRBJ2-5, with TRBD1 identical over 10 bases. J was trimmed by 5 bases and V by 4 bases; bases with no gene match: 7. The CDR3 covers 15 residues. Written as DNA, the CDR3 is TGTGCCAGCAGTTCTCCGGGACAGGGGACGGAGACCCAGTACTTC. It yields the protein CASSSPGQGTETQYF.

CDR3 sequence reads: CATSDFGIGNEQFF. The CDR3 coding sequence is TGTGCCACCAGTGATTTCGGGATCGGGAATGAGCAGTTCTTC. The chain uses TRBV24-1 and TRBJ2-1; D might be TRBD2 (5 bases). Germline V lookup: CDR1 KGHDR, CDR2 SFDVKD. V lost 1 base to trimming and J lost 7 bases, with 10 bases between them. The CDR3 totals 14 residues.